This T cell receptor beta chain is drawn from a study of blood T cell repertoires in COVID-19. Looking at the study overall: Whether acute or convalescent, the COVID-19 samples came from the United States, Italy and Spain. PBMCs, B-cell-depleted T cells, or T cells were the source of the cDNA or gDNA that made up the material.

In the authors' workflow: Estimates of nucleated cell counts were drawn from the amplification of reference gene primers. Sequencing used immunoSEQ multiplex PCR; TCRdb keeps in-frame clones, though not all of them. Clone size and the V and J calls come from that table; the DNA yielded D and trimming. The profile shows over 60,000 clones, around 86% of them singletons. This clone has a single count. Germline V gene lookup returns CDR1 GTSNPN and CDR2 SVGIG (reference sequence). The CDR3 loop spans 11 amino acids. Trimming took off 2 bases at V and 2 bases at J, with 4 bases between the two ends. The chain has TRBV30 and TRBJ2-7; D unclear. The specimen sequenced was peripheral blood. This clonotype originated in a man aged 70 or older with active or convalescent COVID-19. In DNA form, the CDR3 reads TGTGCCTGGAGTACAGCCTACGAGCAGTACTTC. The encoded protein is CAWSTAYEQYF.